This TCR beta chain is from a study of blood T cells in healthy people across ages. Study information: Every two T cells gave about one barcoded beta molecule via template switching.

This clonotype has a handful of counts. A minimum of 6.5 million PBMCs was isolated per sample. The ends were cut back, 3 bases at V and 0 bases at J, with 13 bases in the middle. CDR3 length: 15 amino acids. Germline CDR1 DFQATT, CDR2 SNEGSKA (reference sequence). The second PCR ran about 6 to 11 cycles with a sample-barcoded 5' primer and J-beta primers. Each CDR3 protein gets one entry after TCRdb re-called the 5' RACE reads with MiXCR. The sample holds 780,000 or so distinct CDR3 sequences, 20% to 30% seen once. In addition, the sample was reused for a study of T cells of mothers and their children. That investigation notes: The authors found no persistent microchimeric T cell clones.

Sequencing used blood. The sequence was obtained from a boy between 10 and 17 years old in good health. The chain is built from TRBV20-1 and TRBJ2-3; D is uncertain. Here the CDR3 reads CSARVLTTSTDTQYF. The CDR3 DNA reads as TGCAGTGCTAGGGTACTGACGACTAGCACAGATACGCAGTATTTT.